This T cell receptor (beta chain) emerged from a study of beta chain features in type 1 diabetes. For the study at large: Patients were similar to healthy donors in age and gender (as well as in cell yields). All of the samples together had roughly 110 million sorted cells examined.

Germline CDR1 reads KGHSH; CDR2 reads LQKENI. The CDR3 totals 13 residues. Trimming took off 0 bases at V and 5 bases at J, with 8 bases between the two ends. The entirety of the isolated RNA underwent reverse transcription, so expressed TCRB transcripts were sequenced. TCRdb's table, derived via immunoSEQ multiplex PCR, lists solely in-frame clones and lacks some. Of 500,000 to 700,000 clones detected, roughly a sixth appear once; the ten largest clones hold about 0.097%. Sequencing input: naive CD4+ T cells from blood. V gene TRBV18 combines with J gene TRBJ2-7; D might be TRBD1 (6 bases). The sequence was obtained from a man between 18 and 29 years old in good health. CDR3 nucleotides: TGTGCCAGCTCACCACCGTCAGGGGACGAGCAGTACTTC. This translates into CASSPPSGDEQYF.